The next 15 T cell receptor beta chains were all read from a single sample in a study of blood T cell repertoires in COVID-19. Assay: immunoSEQ multiplex PCR; the TCRdb copy retains only in-frame clones and omits some. The sample has about 58,000 clones, 85% to 90% seen once. The sample was peripheral blood. These receptors were collected from a man aged 40-55 years with active COVID-19.

The chain links TRBV2 to TRBJ2-1, with D hard to call. The V and J ends lost 8 bases and 5 bases respectively, with 13 bases between them. The V gene's germline CDR1 is SNHLY and CDR2 FYNNEI. This CDR3 has 13 residues. The CDR3 here is CASGRLFHNEQFF. The CDR3 DNA follows: TGTGCCAGCGGTAGACTCTTCCACAATGAGCAGTTCTTC.

The V gene is TRBV28, the J gene TRBJ1-6, with a weak D call TRBD1 (5 bases). CDR3 length equals 13 residues. Germline CDR1 and CDR2: MDHEN and SYDVKM. V was shortened by 7 bases and J by 2 bases, with 6 bases between the two germline ends. CDR3 protein: CASKQAYNSPLHF. For the CDR3, the DNA is TGTGCCAGCAAACAGGCCTATAATTCACCCCTCCACTTT.

The V and J genes are TRBV6-1 and TRBJ1-6, with TRBD1 as a possible D gene (5 bases). This CDR3 has 15 residues. The germline V gene encodes CDR1 MNHNS and CDR2 SASEGT. The V end was cut by 3 bases, the J end by 9 bases, with 15 bases between. CDR3 region: CASSDRAGLSSPLHF. The CDR3 nucleotides read TGTGCCAGCAGTGACCGGGCAGGGTTGAGTTCACCCCTCCACTTT.

The rearrangement uses TRBV10-3 and TRBJ2-7, with 8 positions matching TRBD2. Looked up from germline, CDR1 is ENHRY and CDR2 is SYGVKD. The junction had 16 bases not matched to a gene; V was cut back by 3 bases and J by 6 bases. CDR3 length: 17 amino acids. The chain's CDR3 is CAISEIYREGQGIEQYF. The CDR3 coding sequence is TGTGCCATCAGTGAAATATATCGGGAGGGCCAAGGTATCGAGCAGTACTTC.

The sample holds a few counts of this clone. The V call is TRBV3-1 (or the pseudogene TRBV3-2), the J call TRBJ1-5, with 7 bases aligning to TRBD1. The CDR3 length is 14 residues. Germline values: CDR1 LGHDT, CDR2 YNNKEL (reference sequence). With V trimmed by 4 bases and J by 3 bases, 3 bases remained unmatched. The CDR3 here is CASSPGQINQPQHF. The CDR3 DNA is TGTGCCAGCAGCCCGGGACAGATCAATCAGCCCCAGCATTTT.

The chain recombines TRBV19 with TRBJ2-7, with D possibly matching TRBD1 (5 bases). CDR1 and CDR2 from the germline V gene are LNHDA and SQIVND (reference sequence). Between the trimmed V and J ends, which lost 3 bases and 2 bases, there was a span of 11 bases. The CDR3 consists of 14 residues. CDR3 nucleotides: TGTGCCAGTAGTATTCAGGCAGGGACCTACGAGCAGTACTTC. Translating gives CASSIQAGTYEQYF.

This clone has only one observation. J is TRBJ1-2 and V is TRBV7-2, with 7 bases lining up with TRBD1. The J segment lost 2 bases and the V segment lost 4 bases, leaving 1 base of the junction unmatched. From germline, CDR1 is SGHTA and CDR2 FQGNSA. The CDR3 loop spans 13 amino acids. The CDR3 DNA reads as TGTGCCAGCAGCTCCAGGGGGAACTATGGCTACACCTTC. It translates to CASSSRGNYGYTF.

The V call is TRBV2, the J call TRBJ1-5; tentatively, D is TRBD1 (5 bases). Germline V lookup: CDR1 SNHLY, CDR2 FYNNEI. Deletions cut 3 bases from V and 6 bases from J, with 15 bases between. This CDR3 is built from 15 residues. The CDR3 spells CASSESGNSGQPQHF. The CDR3 nucleotides are TGTGCCAGCAGTGAGTCAGGGAATAGTGGTCAGCCCCAGCATTTT.

This clone has a single count. The rearrangement links TRBV18 to TRBJ2-7, with 7 bases identical to TRBD2. After removal of 6 bases from V and 2 bases from J, the junction contained 7 bases not matched to a gene. Germline CDR1 KGHSH, CDR2 LQKENI. This CDR3 spans 14 amino acids. The CDR3 bases are TGTGCCAGCTCCGGGGGGAGCCAGGCCTACGAGCAGTACTTC. This sequence encodes CASSGGSQAYEQYF. The variable domain in full, completed from reference TRBV18 and TRBJ2-7, reads NAGVMQNPRHLVRRRGQEARLRCSPMKGHSHVYWYRQLPEEGLKFMVYLQKENIIDESGMPKERFSAEFPKEGPSILRIQQVVRGDSAAYFCASSGGSQAYEQYFGPGTRLTVT.

The gene calls are TRBV13 and TRBJ2-1, with 11 bases lining up with TRBD2. Germline V gene sequence: CDR1 PRHDT, CDR2 FYEKMQ (reference sequence). Unmatched junction bases numbered 13, after V lost 8 bases and J lost 4 bases. CDR3 length: 17 amino acids. As DNA, the CDR3 is TGTGCCAGCGCTCGGAGGGAGGGACTAGCGGAATACAATGAGCAGTTCTTC. This gives the protein CASARREGLAEYNEQFF.

This clone was found a few times. The chain carries TRBV19 and TRBJ2-7, with a weak D call TRBD2 (5 bases). This CDR3 is built from 14 residues. The V end lost 6 bases, the J end lost 4 bases, and 16 bases lay between the germline ends. Germline CDR1 and CDR2: LNHDA and SQIVND (reference sequence). In DNA, the CDR3 is TGTGCCAGTAGCGGCGGGCCACCGAGGTACGAGCAGTACTTC. Translation: CASSGGPPRYEQYF.

The chain employs TRBV5-1 and TRBJ1-1; possible D gene TRBD1, 6 bases. The V end was cut by 1 base, the J end by 2 bases, with 15 bases between. The CDR3 consists of 16 residues. Germline-derived CDR1 and CDR2 are SGHRS and YFSETQ. CDR3 coding DNA: TGCGCCAGCAGCTTGTCACCCGGGACAATCAACACTGAAGCTTTCTTT. Translated: CASSLSPGTINTEAFF.

This chain connects TRBV10-1 to TRBJ2-7; 7 bases line up with TRBD1. From germline, CDR1 is WNHNN and CDR2 SYGVQD (reference sequence). The CDR3 is 12 residues long. J lost 4 bases, V lost 4 bases, and 1 base had no gene match. The CDR3 loop reads CASSGDRYEQYF. The CDR3, as DNA: TGCGCCAGCAGTGGGGACAGATACGAGCAGTACTTC.

V and J are TRBV7-8 and TRBJ2-1, with a possible D match to TRBD2 (6 bases). The V and J ends lost 5 bases and 6 bases respectively, with 17 bases between them. Germline lookup yields CDR1 SGHVS and CDR2 FQNEAQ. This CDR3 spans 15 amino acids. The CDR3 DNA follows: TGTGCCAGCAGCCTTAATAGCGGCAGTCGCAATGAGCAGTTCTTC. Its protein is CASSLNSGSRNEQFF.

V usage is TRBV10-3 and J usage is TRBJ2-5; 12 bases match TRBD2. Germline CDR1 and CDR2: ENHRY and SYGVKD. V lost 4 bases and J lost 5; bases outside the gene matches: 5. This CDR3 contains 15 residues. The CDR3 DNA follows: TGTGCCATCAGTGGGACTAGCGGGATTGAGGAGACCCAGTACTTC. Protein sequence: CAISGTSGIEETQYF.